These T cell receptor beta chains were read from a single sample in a study of Ad26.COV2.S vaccination and SARS-CoV-2 variants. Using immunoSEQ multiplex PCR, the repertoire was profiled, and TCRdb retains in-frame clones only, with some absent. The data contain some 350,000 clones, more than 75% of them singletons. Source: peripheral blood, taken in a trial of Ad26.COV2.S vaccine versus placebo. The receptors were gathered from a person aged 18-65 years who received the Ad26.COV2.S COVID-19 vaccine or a placebo. Each CDR3 is given with its conserved first and last residue. Each record gives: J gene, V gene, CDR3 protein.

>TRBJ2-5|TRBV6-5
CASRAGTVQETQYF
>TRBJ2-7|TRBV18
CASSPSPTSSYEQYF
>TRBJ1-1|TRBV5-8
CASSLVQTMNTEAFF
>TRBJ1-4|TRBV7-9
CASSVGSSGATNEKLFF
>TRBJ2-7|TRBV20-1
CSASGAGSYEQYF
>TRBJ2-3|TRBV5-1
CASSLEGVGTDTQYF
>TRBJ2-7|TRBV7-8
CASSLARAAFSYEQYF
>TRBJ1-4|TRBV6-5
CASSPTGGMREKLFF
>TRBJ1-4|TRBV5-1
CASSFQGNEKLFF
>TRBJ1-2|TRBV27
CASSSRGLFGYTF
>TRBJ2-2|TRBV11-2
CASSPGRHGNTGELFF
>TRBJ2-3|TRBV28
CASSLLAGDTDTQYF
>TRBJ2-3|TRBV5-6
CASSLRRTVTDTQYF
>TRBJ1-3|TRBV20-1
CSASIPDSGNTIYF
>TRBJ2-7|TRBV27
CASSWTGGDYEQYF
>TRBJ2-3|TRBV28
CASSLTFTADTQYF
>TRBJ2-5|TRBV6-6
CASSWGTSGRESQYF
>TRBJ2-3|TRBV18
CASSPLTGSWREGRGDTQYF
>TRBJ2-1|TRBV29-1
CSVPGQGDYNEQFF
>TRBJ1-2|TRBV2
CASSVQGAGYGYTF
>TRBJ2-5|TRBV2
CASSLRTGTETQYF
>TRBJ2-5|TRBV5-4
CASSPTPGQFGETQYF
>TRBJ1-5|TRBV6-2/TRBV6-3
CASSYGGSDNQPQHF
>TRBJ1-1|TRBV4-1
CASSQVTGQLNTEAFF
>TRBJ2-5|TRBV14
CASSRLAGGPQETQYF
>TRBJ1-2|TRBV4-3
CASSHTGQMGGYTF
>TRBJ1-1|TRBV7-9
CASSLADRETTEAFF
>TRBJ2-3|TRBV3-1/TRBV3-2
CASSQSGLGRTDTQYF
>TRBJ1-1|TRBV9
CASSVGDRDTEAFF
>TRBJ2-5|TRBV7-2
CASITEVRGETQYF
>TRBJ1-1|TRBV28
CASMGGGQGLVTEAFF
>TRBJ2-5|TRBV5-1
CASSASWGAGETQYF
>TRBJ2-3|TRBV11-2
CASSQQDGTDTQYF
>TRBJ1-2|TRBV24-1
CATSGQGAQANYGYTF
>TRBJ2-3|TRBV6-2/TRBV6-3
CASSAGRLSTDTQYF
>TRBJ1-3|TRBV11-2
CASSLAGVGNTIYF
>TRBJ2-7|TRBV28
CASSRGQVSYEQYF
>TRBJ2-2|TRBV12-3/TRBV12-4
CASSSWTTGELFF
>TRBJ2-1|TRBV19
CASSMNLPYNEQFF
>TRBJ2-7|TRBV7-9
CASSSDRGIIGEQYF
>TRBJ1-1|TRBV19
CASSIRNLNTEAFF
>TRBJ2-7|TRBV5-4
CASTPDDRPYEQYF
>TRBJ2-5|TRBV11-3
CASSPDRGRKTQYF
>TRBJ1-5|TRBV10-3
CAISEDFDQPQHF
>TRBJ2-7|TRBV6-5
CASSGTSRISEQYF
>TRBJ2-3|TRBV6-1
CASSDQAGGPDTQYF
>TRBJ2-3|TRBV28
CASNRLLERTDTQYF
>TRBJ2-7|TRBV7-9
CASSLGPGRVYEQYF
>TRBJ1-1|TRBV19
CASSTDVPGQGQNTEAFF
>TRBJ1-1|TRBV6-6
CASSYLQGNTEAFF
>TRBJ1-6|TRBV5-1
CASRPGQASSPLHF
>TRBJ1-2|TRBV7-9
CASSYGGVDRDFKYGYTF
>TRBJ2-7|TRBV4-3
CASSQGSGDTYEQYF
>TRBJ2-7|TRBV4-3
CASSLGGGQGEVQYF
>TRBJ2-3|TRBV10-3
CAISGTVLGADTQYF
>TRBJ2-7|TRBV5-4
CASSPGGGYEQYF